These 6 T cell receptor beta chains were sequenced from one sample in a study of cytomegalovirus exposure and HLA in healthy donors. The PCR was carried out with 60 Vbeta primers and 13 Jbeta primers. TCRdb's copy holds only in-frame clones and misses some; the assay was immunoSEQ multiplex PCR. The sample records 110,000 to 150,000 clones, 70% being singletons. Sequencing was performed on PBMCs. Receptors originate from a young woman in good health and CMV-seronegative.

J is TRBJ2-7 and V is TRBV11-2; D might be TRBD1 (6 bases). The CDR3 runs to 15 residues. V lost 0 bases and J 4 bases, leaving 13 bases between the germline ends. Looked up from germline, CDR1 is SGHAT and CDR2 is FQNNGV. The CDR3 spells CASSLDQTGYYEQYV. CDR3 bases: TGTGCCAGCAGCTTAGATCAAACAGGGTATTACGAGCAGTACGTC.

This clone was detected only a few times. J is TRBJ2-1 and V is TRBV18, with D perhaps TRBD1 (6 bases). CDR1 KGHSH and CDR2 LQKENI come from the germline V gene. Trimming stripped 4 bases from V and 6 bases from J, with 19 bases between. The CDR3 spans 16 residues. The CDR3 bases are TGTGCCAGCTCACTCCTACAGGGTATGGTGAGCAATGAGCAGTTCTTC. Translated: CASSLLQGMVSNEQFF.

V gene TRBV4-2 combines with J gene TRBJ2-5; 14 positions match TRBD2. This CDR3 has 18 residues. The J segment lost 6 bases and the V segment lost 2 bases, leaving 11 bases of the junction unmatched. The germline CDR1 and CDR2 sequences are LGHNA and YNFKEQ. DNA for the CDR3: TGTGCCAGCAGCCAAAATTTCGGGACTAGCGGGGGAAAACAGACCCAGTACTTC. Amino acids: CASSQNFGTSGGKQTQYF.

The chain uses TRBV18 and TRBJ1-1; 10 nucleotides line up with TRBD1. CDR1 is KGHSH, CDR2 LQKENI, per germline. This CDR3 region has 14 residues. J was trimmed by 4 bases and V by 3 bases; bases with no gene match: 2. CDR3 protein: CASSPGQGPTEAFF. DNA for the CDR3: TGTGCCAGCTCACCGGGACAGGGGCCCACTGAAGCTTTCTTT.

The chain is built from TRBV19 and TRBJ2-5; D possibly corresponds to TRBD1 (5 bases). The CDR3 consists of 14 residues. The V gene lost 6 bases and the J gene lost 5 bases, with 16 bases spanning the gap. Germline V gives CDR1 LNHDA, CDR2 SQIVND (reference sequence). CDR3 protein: CASSRPGLGETQYF. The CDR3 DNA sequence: TGTGCCAGTAGCCGTCCAGGGTTGGGGGAGACCCAGTACTTC.

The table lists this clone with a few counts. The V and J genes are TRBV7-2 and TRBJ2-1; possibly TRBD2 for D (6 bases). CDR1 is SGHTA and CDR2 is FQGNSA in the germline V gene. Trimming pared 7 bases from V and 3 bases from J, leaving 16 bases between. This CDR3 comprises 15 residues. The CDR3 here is CASTDGGTLYNEQFF. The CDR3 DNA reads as TGTGCCAGCACCGACGGGGGTACCCTCTACAATGAGCAGTTCTTC.